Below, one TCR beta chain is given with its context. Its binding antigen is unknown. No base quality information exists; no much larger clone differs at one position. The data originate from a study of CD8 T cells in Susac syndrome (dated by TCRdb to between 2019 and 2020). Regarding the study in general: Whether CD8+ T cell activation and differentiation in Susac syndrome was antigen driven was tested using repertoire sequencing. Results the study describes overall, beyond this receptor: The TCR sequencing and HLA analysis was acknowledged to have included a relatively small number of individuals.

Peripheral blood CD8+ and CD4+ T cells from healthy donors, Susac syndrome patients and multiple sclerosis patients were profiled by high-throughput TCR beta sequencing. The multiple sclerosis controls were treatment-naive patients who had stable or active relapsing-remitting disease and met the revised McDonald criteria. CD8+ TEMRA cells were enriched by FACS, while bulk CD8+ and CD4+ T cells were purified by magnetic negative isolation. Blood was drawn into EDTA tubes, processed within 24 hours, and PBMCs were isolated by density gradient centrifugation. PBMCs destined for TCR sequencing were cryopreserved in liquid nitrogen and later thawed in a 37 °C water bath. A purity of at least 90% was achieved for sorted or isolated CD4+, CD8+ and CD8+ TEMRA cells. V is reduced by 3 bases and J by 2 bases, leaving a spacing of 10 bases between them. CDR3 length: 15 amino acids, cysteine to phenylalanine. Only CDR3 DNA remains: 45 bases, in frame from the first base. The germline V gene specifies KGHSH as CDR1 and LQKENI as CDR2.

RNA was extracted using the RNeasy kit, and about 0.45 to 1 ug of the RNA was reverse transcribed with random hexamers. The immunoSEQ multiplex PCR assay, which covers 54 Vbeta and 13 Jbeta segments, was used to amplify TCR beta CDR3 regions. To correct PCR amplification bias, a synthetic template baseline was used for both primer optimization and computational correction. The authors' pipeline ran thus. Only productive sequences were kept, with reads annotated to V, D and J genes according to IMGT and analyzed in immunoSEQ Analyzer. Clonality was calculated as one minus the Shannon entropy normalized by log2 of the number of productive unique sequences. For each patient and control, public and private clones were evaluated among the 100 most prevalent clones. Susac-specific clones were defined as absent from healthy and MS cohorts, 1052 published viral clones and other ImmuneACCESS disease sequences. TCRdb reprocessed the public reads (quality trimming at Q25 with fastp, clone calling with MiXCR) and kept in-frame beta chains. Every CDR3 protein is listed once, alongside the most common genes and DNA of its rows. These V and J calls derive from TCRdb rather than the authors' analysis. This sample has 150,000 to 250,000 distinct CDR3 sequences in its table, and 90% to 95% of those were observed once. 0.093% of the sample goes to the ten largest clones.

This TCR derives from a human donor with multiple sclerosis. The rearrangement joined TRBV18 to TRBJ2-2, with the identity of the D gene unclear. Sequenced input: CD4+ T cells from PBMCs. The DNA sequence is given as TGTGCCAGCTCACCCCCGAGAGCCAACACCGGGGAGCTGTTTTTT. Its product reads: CASSPPRANTGELFF.